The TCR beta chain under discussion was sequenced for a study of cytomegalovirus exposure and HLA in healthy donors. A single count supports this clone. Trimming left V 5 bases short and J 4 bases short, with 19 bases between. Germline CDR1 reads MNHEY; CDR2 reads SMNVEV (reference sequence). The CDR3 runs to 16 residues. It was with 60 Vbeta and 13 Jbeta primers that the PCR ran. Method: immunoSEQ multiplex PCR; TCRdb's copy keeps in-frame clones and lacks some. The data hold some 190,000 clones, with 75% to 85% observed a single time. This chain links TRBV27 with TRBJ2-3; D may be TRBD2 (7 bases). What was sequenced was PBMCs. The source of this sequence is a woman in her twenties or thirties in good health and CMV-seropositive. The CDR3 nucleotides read TGTGCCAGCAGTCCTCCGTGGAGGGGGGGCCCAGATACGCAGTATTTT. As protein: CASSPPWRGGPDTQYF.